This TCR beta chain was sequenced in a study of human T cells and chemical hapten exposure. Study-wide context: 2% DPC applied to an approximately 2 cm by approximately 2 cm arm area sensitized donors. Variation in per-sample TCR yields came mainly from small pooled library volume differences. The study, taken as a whole, reports: TCRs at a frequency above 1 in 1000 stayed unchanged with DPC sensitization.

In its sample, this clonotype was seen many times. Its antigen is not known. The time point here: patch test 2, 6 weeks after DPC sensitization. Treatment specified: therapeutic diphenylcyclopropenone sensitization with weekly scalp DPC. Every donor had alopecia and was 18 to 70 years old; all were suitable for DPC. TCRdb processed the RACE reads anew with MiXCR; each CDR3 protein has one entry. The sample holds 350,000 to 400,000 distinct CDR3 sequences, more than 5% seen once. The CDR3 is made up of 13 amino acids. The J segment lost 5 bases and the V segment lost 7 bases, leaving 4 bases of the junction unmatched.

This sequence joins TRBV12-3 or TRBV12-4 and TRBJ1-5; TRBD1 matches at 8 bases. Source: whole blood, taken in connection with sensitization to the hapten diphenylcyclopropenone (DPC). This sequence originates from a woman in her late teens or twenties with alopecia areata. Some clones in this sample may be carry-over from other donors' samples. The CDR3 loop is CASTETGDQPQHF. For the CDR3, the DNA is TGTGCCAGCACCGAGACAGGGGATCAGCCCCAGCATTTT.